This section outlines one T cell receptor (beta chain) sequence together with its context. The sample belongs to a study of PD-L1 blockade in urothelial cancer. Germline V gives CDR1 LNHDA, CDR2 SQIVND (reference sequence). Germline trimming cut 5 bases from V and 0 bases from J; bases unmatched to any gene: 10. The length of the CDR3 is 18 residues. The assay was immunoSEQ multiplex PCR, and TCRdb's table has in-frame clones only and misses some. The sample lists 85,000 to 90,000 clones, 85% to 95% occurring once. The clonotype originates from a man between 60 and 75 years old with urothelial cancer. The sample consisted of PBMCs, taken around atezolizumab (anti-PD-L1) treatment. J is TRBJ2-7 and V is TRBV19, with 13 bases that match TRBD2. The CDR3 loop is CASSPQGLAGSTSYEQYF. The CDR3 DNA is TGTGCCAGTAGTCCCCAGGGACTAGCGGGGTCCACCTCCTACGAGCAGTACTTC.